The next 20 T cell receptor beta chains were all read from a single sample in a study of CD8 T cells in ankylosing spondylitis. TCRdb re-analysed the 5' RACE reads in MiXCR, keeping a single row per CDR3 protein. The top ten clones hold over 0.55% of a sample with some 250,000 distinct CDR3 sequences, about 24% of them seen once. The sequenced sample was blood, either unsorted or a sorted T cell fraction (not recorded which). The receptors here all came from a male donor with ankylosing spondylitis or in good health (not recorded which).

This chain links TRBV10-3 with TRBJ2-1, with D possibly being TRBD2 (5 bases). The V and J ends lost 6 bases and 9 bases respectively, with 9 bases between them. The germline gives CDR1 ENHRY, CDR2 SYGVKD. The CDR3 covers 11 residues. In DNA, the CDR3 is TGTGCCATCAGCGTCCGGGGTGAGCAGTTCTTC. The encoded protein is CAISVRGEQFF.

This clonotype has a count of ten or more. The chain is built from TRBV11-2 and TRBJ2-2, with D uncertain. This CDR3 comprises 15 residues. CDR1 is SGHAT, CDR2 FQNNGV, per germline. Trimming removed 0 bases from V and 2 bases from J, with 7 bases in between. CDR3 DNA sequence: TGTGCCAGCAGCTTAGAGGACGTAAACACCGGGGAGCTGTTTTTT. Residues: CASSLEDVNTGELFF. Drawing the rest from reference TRBV11-2 and TRBJ2-2, the complete variable domain is EAGVAQSPRYKIIEKRQSVAFWCNPISGHATLYWYQQILGQGPKLLIQFQNNGVVDDSQLPKDRFSAERLKGVDSTLKIQPAKLEDSAVYLCASSLEDVNTGELFFGEGSRLTVL.

The V gene is TRBV6-1, the J gene TRBJ2-2; D tentatively fits TRBD1 or TRBD2 (5 bases each). The CDR3 extends over 14 amino acids. V lost 7 bases, J lost 1 base, and 10 bases lay in between. Germline V gene lookup returns CDR1 MNHNS and CDR2 SASEGT. This CDR3 is CASNRDRNTGELFF. The CDR3 nucleotides read TGTGCCAGCAACCGGGACCGGAACACCGGGGAGCTGTTTTTT.

This clonotype was observed many times. As DNA, the CDR3 is TGCAGTGCTCAACGCGCCGCCCTTATGGATTCACCCCTCCACTTT. Its translation: CSAQRAALMDSPLHF. V and J are TRBV20-1 and TRBJ1-6; D gene unclear. Deletions cut 5 bases from V and 8 bases from J, with 19 bases between. The CDR3 has 15 residues. Looked up from germline, CDR1 is DFQATT and CDR2 is SNEGSKA (reference sequence).

This clonotype has just a few counts. The chain links TRBV10-2 to TRBJ2-1; possible D gene TRBD1, 7 bases. The CDR3 runs 14 residues. Germline loops: CDR1 WSHSY, CDR2 SAAADI. The V end lost 4 bases, the J end lost 9 bases, and 16 bases lay between the germline ends. CDR3 bases: TGCGCCAGCAGTGTGCAGGGGGGAGCTAGTGAGCAGTTCTTC. It specifies CASSVQGGASEQFF.

This clonotype was detected only a few times. The chain couples TRBV20-1 to TRBJ2-1; possibly TRBD1 or TRBD2 for D (5 bases each). Deletions cut 6 bases from V and 7 bases from J, with 25 bases between. Germline lookup yields CDR1 DFQATT and CDR2 SNEGSKA (reference sequence). There are 16 residues in the CDR3. The CDR3 nucleotides are TGCAGTGCCCCAGATTCCGGGCAGGGAGCCCTTAATGAGCAGTTCTTC. Its protein is CSAPDSGQGALNEQFF.

This chain uses TRBV20-1 with TRBJ2-5, with 10 bases lining up with TRBD2. CDR3 size: 15 residues. Germline CDR1 is DFQATT and CDR2 is SNEGSKA (reference sequence). Trimming cost V 7 bases and J 1 base; bases outside gene matches: 9. CDR3 DNA: TGCAGTGTAAGCGGGGCTAGCGGGAGCCAAGAGACCCAGTACTTC. Its translation: CSVSGASGSQETQYF.

In its sample, this clonotype was seen a few times. The gene calls are TRBV7-2 and TRBJ2-1, with 9 bases fitting TRBD2. Germline V CDR1 and CDR2: SGHTA, FQGNSA. This CDR3 is built from 16 residues. The junction had 4 bases not matched to a gene; V was cut back by 1 base and J by 3 bases. This chain's CDR3 is CASSLDATSGYNEQFF. Written as DNA, the CDR3 is TGTGCCAGCAGCTTAGACGCGACTAGCGGCTACAATGAGCAGTTCTTC.

This chain links TRBV20-1 with TRBJ2-7; maybe TRBD1 (5 bases). Germline CDR1 is DFQATT and CDR2 is SNEGSKA (reference sequence). There are 15 residues in the CDR3. V lost 3 bases and J lost 2, with 17 bases in between. The CDR3 protein is CSASSGASITYEQYF. For the CDR3, the DNA is TGCAGTGCTAGTTCTGGGGCGAGTATAACCTACGAGCAGTACTTC.

This clonotype has only a few counts. This chain links TRBV20-1 with TRBJ1-2; 9 bases are shared with TRBD1. There are 16 residues in the CDR3. The J segment lost 5 bases and the V segment lost 0 bases, leaving 10 bases of the junction unmatched. Per the germline V gene, CDR1 is DFQATT and CDR2 is SNEGSKA (reference sequence). The CDR3 DNA is TGCAGTGCTAGAGATCTCCTGGGACAGGGTTTATATGGCTACACCTTC. Residues: CSARDLLGQGLYGYTF.

The V gene is TRBV10-3, the J gene TRBJ2-1; 12 bases align to TRBD2. V trimming: 8 bases; J trimming: 6 bases; junction bases outside the gene matches: 5. The CDR3 spans 14 residues. Germline CDR1 reads ENHRY; CDR2 reads SYGVKD. CDR3 nucleotide sequence: TGTGCCATCGAAGCTAGCGGGGGGGCCAATGAGCAGTTCTTC. Translated, it gives CAIEASGGANEQFF.

V usage is TRBV20-1 and J usage is TRBJ1-3; D unresolved. This CDR3 has 15 amino acids. CDR1 DFQATT and CDR2 SNEGSKA come from the germline V gene (reference sequence). V was cut by 2 bases and J by 0 bases, with 11 bases left in between. The CDR3 DNA follows: TGCAGTGCTAGATCAGACTTTGTCTCTGGAAACACCATATATTTT. Translating it yields CSARSDFVSGNTIYF.

This clonotype showed up many times. This chain joins TRBV28 and TRBJ2-5, with D perhaps TRBD1 (6 bases). Germline values: CDR1 MDHEN, CDR2 SYDVKM. Trimming took 2 bases from V and 1 from J, leaving 11 bases between them. This CDR3 has 15 residues. The CDR3 here is CASSLGGTRQETQYF. For the CDR3, the DNA is TGTGCCAGCAGTTTAGGGGGCACCCGCCAAGAGACCCAGTACTTC.

This clonotype has just a few counts. V gene TRBV29-1 combines with J gene TRBJ1-1, with D unclear. Per the germline V gene, CDR1 is SQVTM and CDR2 is ANQGSEA. The CDR3 contains 12 residues. Trimming shortened V by 5 bases and J by 1 base, and 8 bases separated the two germline ends. In DNA form, the CDR3 reads TGCAGCGTTCGTTGGGGGAACACTGAAGCTTTCTTT. This codes for CSVRWGNTEAFF.

This clonotype has just a few counts. The rearrangement links TRBV20-1 to TRBJ2-7; D assignment may be TRBD1 or TRBD2 (5 bases each). V was cut by 5 bases and J by 7 bases, with 27 bases left in between. The germline CDR1 and CDR2 sequences are DFQATT and SNEGSKA (reference sequence). This CDR3 is 16 amino acids long. The CDR3 spells CSASPNRPRGAGEQYF. CDR3 bases: TGCAGTGCTTCCCCCAATAGACCTAGGGGCGCGGGTGAGCAGTACTTC.

This chain joins TRBV6-1 and TRBJ2-3; D perhaps matches TRBD1 (6 bases). Trimming stripped 5 bases from V and 5 bases from J, with 20 bases between. The length of the CDR3 is 16 residues. Looked up from germline, CDR1 is MNHNS and CDR2 is SASEGT. DNA of the CDR3: TGTGCCAGCAGTCAGGGGTTGGCCCAGTGGGTAGATACGCAGTATTTT. Its translation: CASSQGLAQWVDTQYF.

The J gene is TRBJ2-7, the V gene TRBV6-5; the match to TRBD2 covers 10 bases. Germline V lookup: CDR1 MNHEY, CDR2 SVGAGI. V lost 2 bases, J lost 2 bases, and 3 bases stayed unmatched. The CDR3 contains 15 residues. The CDR3 here is CASSYQRGGTYEQYF. CDR3 nucleotides: TGTGCCAGCAGTTACCAGCGGGGGGGTACCTACGAGCAGTACTTC.

This clonotype has ten or more counts. The J gene is TRBJ1-1, the V gene TRBV6-1; D gene uncertain. In germline, CDR1 is MNHNS, CDR2 SASEGT. The CDR3 runs 14 residues. V shed 6 bases and J shed 5 bases, with 16 bases lying between them. This CDR3 reads CASRSITLVTEAFF. The DNA for the CDR3 is TGTGCCAGCAGGTCAATTACCCTCGTAACTGAAGCTTTCTTT.

This clonotype showed up many times. The chain carries TRBV5-1 and TRBJ2-3; 10 bases line up with TRBD2. The CDR3 runs 14 residues. The V segment lost 6 bases and the J segment 4 bases; nucleotides outside the gene matches: 5. Germline V gives CDR1 SGHRS, CDR2 YFSETQ. The CDR3 here is CASKRGGLADTQYF. CDR3 DNA sequence: TGCGCCAGCAAGCGGGGGGGCCTCGCAGATACGCAGTATTTT.

This clonotype was detected ten times or more. The J gene is TRBJ1-1, the V gene TRBV7-9, with D possibly matching TRBD1 (5 bases). Germline V gene data show CDR1 as SEHNR and CDR2 as FQNEAQ (reference sequence). The CDR3 sequence is 14 residues long. V was trimmed by 1 base and J by 1 base, leaving 7 bases between them. The CDR3: CASSLEGPNTEAFF. In nucleotides, the CDR3 is TGTGCCAGCAGCTTAGAGGGACCGAACACTGAAGCTTTCTTT.